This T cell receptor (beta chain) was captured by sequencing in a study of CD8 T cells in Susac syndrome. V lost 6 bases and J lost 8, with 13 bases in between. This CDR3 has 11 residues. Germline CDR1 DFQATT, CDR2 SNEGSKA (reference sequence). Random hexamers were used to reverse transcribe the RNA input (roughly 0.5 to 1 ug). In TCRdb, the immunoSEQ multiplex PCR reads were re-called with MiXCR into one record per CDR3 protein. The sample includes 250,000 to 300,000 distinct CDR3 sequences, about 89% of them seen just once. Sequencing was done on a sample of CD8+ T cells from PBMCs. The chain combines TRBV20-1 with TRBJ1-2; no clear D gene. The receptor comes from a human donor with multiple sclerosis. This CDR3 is CSAQASQGYTF. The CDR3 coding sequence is TGCAGTGCCCAGGCCTCTCAGGGCTACACCTTC.